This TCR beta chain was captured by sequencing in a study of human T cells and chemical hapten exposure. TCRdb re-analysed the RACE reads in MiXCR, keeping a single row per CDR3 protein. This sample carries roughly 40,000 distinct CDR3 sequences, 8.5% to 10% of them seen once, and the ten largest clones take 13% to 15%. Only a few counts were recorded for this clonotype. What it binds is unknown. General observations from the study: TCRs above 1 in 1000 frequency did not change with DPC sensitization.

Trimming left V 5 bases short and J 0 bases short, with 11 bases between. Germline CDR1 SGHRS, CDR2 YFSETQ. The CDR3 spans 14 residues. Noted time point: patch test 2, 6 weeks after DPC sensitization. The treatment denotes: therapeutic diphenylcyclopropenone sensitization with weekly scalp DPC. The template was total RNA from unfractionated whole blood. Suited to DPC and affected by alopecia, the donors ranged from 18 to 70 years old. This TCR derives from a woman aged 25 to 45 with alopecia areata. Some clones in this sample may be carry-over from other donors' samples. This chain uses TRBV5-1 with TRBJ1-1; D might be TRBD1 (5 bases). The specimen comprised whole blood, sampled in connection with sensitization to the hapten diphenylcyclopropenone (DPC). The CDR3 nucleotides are TGCGCCAGCAGGCCAAGACAGCTGAACACTGAAGCTTTCTTT. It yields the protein CASRPRQLNTEAFF.